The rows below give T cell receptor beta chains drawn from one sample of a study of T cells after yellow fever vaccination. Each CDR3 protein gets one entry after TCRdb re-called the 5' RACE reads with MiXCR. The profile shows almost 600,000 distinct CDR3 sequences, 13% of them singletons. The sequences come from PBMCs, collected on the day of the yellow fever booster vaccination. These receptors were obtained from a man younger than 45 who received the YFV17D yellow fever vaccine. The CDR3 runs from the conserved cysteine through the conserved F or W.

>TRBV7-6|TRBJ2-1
CASGPGHQVGQEQFF
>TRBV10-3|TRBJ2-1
CAMSELGEQFF
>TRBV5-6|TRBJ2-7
CASSLPDTYEQYF
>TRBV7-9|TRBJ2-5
CASSSQGGETQYF
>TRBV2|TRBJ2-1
CASRQRTLSYNEQFF
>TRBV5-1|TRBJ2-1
CASSPGTLNEQFF
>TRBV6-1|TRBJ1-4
CASRETGQGGELFF
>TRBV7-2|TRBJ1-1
CASSSRTPNEAFF
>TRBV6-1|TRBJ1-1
CASSAGQPSVAFF
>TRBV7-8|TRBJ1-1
CASSWTVSEAFF
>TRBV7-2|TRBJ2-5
CASSLGDRVQETQYF
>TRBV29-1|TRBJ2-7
CSVFGQGYEQYF
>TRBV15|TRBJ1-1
CATSRVEAEAFF
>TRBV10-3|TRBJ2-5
CAISDRVAGAREETQYF
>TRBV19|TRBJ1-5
CASSIGVPSQPQHF
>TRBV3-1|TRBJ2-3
CASSPEGLKHTQYF
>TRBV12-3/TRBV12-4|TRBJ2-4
CASSLSVGRGDIQYF
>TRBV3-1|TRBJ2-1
CASSHGAGGREFF
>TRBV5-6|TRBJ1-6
CASSPTRAGNSPLHF
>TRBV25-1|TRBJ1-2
CASSASARHYTF
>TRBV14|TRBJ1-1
CASQGANTEAFF
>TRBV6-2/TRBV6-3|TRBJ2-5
CASIWDPTRQETQYF
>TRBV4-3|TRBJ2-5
CASSQRDKQETQYF
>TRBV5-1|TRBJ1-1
CASSLVGTGFKNTEAFF
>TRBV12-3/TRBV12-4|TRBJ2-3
CASSFVAGGDTQYF
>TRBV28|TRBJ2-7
CASSFNAEQYF
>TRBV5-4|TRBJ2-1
CASSKGVSYNEQFF
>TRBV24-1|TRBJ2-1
CATRGQGTYNEQFF